These 5 T cell receptor beta chains originate from one sample sequenced in a study of blood T cell repertoires in COVID-19. Method: immunoSEQ multiplex PCR; TCRdb's copy keeps in-frame clones and lacks some. This repertoire shows 53,000 or so clones, about 78% found once; its top ten account for 22%. The sequencing input was peripheral blood. Every receptor here comes from a man aged 50-60 years with active or convalescent COVID-19.

The rearrangement links TRBV3-1 (or the pseudogene TRBV3-2) to TRBJ2-6; D is ambiguous. CDR3 size: 16 residues. Trimming removed 0 bases from V and 2 bases from J, with 8 bases in between. Germline CDR1 reads LGHDT; CDR2 reads YNNKEL (reference sequence). In nucleotides, the CDR3 is TGTGCCAGCAGCCAAGATCGTCGTCCTGGGGCCAACGTCCTGACTTTC. Encoded protein: CASSQDRRPGANVLTF.

This clone came up a few times. The chain is built from TRBV6-1 and TRBJ2-7; TRBD1 matches at 7 bases. CDR3 size: 16 residues. With V trimmed by 2 bases and J by 1 base, 8 bases remained unmatched. CDR1 is MNHNS, CDR2 SASEGT, per germline. CDR3 protein: CASSEQGQVPSYEQYF. CDR3 coding DNA: TGTGCCAGCAGTGAACAAGGACAGGTCCCTTCCTACGAGCAGTACTTC.

This clone was counted only a few times. The chain employs TRBV3-1 (or the pseudogene TRBV3-2) and TRBJ2-7; a possible D gene is TRBD1 (5 bases). This CDR3 contains 18 residues. Trimming pared 5 bases from V and 0 bases from J, leaving 23 bases between. Germline V gives CDR1 LGHDT, CDR2 YNNKEL (reference sequence). CDR3 DNA sequence: TGTGCCAGCAGCTATTCCAGGGCCAGGGTAAGGGTCTCCTACGAGCAGTACTTC. Amino acid sequence: CASSYSRARVRVSYEQYF.

This clone was observed a few times. The chain's CDR3 is CASSRTGGEQYF. In DNA form, the CDR3 reads TGTGCCAGCAGTAGGACAGGCGGCGAGCAGTACTTC. The chain carries TRBV2 and TRBJ2-7, with 7 bases matching TRBD1. Looked up from germline, CDR1 is SNHLY and CDR2 is FYNNEI. J was trimmed by 6 bases and V by 5 bases; bases with no gene match: 4. The CDR3 totals 12 residues.

The V gene is TRBV4-2, the J gene TRBJ2-7, with 8 bases matching TRBD1. The CDR3 length is 16 residues. The V gene end was trimmed by 4 bases and the J gene end by 3 bases; junction bases not matched to a gene: 11. CDR1 and CDR2 from the germline V gene are LGHNA and YNFKEQ. This CDR3 is CASSLEPRQGIYEQYF. The CDR3, as DNA: TGTGCCAGCAGCCTAGAGCCCCGACAGGGGATCTACGAGCAGTACTTC.